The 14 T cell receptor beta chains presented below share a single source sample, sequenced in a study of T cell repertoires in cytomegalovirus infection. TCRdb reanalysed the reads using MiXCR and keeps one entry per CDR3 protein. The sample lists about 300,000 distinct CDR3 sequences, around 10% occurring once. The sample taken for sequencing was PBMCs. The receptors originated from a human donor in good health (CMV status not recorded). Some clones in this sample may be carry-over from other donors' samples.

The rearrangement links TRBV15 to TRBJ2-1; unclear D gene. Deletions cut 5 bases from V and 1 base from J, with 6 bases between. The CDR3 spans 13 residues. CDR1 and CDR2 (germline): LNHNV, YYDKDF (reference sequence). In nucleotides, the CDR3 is TGTGCCACCAGCCCCGATTCCTACAATGAGCAGTTCTTC. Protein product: CATSPDSYNEQFF.

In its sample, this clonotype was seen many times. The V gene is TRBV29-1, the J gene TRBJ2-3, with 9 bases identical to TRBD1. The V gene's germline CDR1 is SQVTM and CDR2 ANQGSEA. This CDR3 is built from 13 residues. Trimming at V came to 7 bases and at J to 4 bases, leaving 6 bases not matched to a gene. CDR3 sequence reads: CSADGQGPDTQYF. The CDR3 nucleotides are TGCAGCGCTGATGGACAGGGGCCAGATACGCAGTATTTT.

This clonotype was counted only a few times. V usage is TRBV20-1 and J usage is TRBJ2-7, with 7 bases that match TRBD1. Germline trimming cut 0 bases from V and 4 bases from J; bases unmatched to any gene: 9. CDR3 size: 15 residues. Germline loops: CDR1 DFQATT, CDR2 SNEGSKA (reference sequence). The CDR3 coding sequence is TGCAGTGCTAGAGATCTCGAGGGGGCGAAGTACGAGCAGTACTTC. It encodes CSARDLEGAKYEQYF.

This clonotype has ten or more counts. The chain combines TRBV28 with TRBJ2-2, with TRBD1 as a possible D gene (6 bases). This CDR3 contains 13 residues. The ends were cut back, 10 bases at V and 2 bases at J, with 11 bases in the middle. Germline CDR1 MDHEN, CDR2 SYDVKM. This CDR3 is CATPGENTGELFF. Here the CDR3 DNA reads TGTGCCACACCAGGGGAAAACACCGGGGAGCTGTTTTTT.

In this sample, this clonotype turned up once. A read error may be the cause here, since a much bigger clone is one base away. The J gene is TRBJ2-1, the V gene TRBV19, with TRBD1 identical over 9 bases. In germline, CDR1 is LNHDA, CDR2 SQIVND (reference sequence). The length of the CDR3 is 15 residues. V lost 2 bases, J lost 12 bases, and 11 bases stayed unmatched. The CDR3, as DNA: TGTGCCAGTAGTATAAGATTTGGACAGGGGTATGTGCAGTTCTTC. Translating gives CASSIRFGQGYVQFF.

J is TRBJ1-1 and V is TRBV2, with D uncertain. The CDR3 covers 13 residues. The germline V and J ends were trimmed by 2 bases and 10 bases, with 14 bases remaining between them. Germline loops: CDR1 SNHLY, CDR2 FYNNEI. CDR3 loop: CASSENDRGVAFF. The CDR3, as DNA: TGTGCCAGCAGTGAAAATGATCGGGGTGTAGCTTTCTTT.

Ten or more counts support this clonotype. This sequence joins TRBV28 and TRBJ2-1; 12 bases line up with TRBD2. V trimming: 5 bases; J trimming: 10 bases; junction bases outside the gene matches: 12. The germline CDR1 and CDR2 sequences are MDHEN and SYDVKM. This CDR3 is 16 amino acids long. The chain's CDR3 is CASSPTPSGGALEQFF. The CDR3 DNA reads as TGTGCCAGCAGTCCCACACCTAGCGGGGGGGCCCTAGAGCAGTTCTTC.

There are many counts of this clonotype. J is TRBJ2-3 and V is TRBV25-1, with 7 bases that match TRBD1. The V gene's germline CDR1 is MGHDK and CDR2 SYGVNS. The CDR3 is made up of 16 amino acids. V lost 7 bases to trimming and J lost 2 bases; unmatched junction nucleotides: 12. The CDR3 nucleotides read TGTGCCAGCACGATGGGCAGGGGGTACATCACAGATACGCAGTATTTT. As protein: CASTMGRGYITDTQYF.

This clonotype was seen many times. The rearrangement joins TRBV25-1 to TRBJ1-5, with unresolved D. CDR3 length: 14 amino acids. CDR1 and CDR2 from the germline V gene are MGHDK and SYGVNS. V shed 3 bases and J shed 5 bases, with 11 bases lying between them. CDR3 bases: TGTGCCAGCAGTGAGGGTCACGACTATCAGCCCCAGCATTTT. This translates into CASSEGHDYQPQHF.

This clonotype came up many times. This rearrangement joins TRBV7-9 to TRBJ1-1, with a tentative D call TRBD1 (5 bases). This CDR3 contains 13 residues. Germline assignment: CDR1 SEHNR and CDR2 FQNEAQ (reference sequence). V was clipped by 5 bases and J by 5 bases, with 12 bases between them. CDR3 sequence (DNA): TGTGCCAGCAGCCCGGAGGGGAAGACTGAAGCTTTCTTT. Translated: CASSPEGKTEAFF.

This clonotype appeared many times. CDR3 coding DNA: TGCAGTGCCAGGGACCCGCTGAACACCGGGGAGCTGTTTTTT. Encoded protein: CSARDPLNTGELFF. The chain uses TRBV20-1 and TRBJ2-2; the D gene could be TRBD1 or TRBD2 (5 bases each). Germline CDR1 and CDR2: DFQATT and SNEGSKA (reference sequence). The CDR3 is made up of 14 amino acids. V was trimmed by 6 bases and J by 1 base, leaving 12 bases between them.

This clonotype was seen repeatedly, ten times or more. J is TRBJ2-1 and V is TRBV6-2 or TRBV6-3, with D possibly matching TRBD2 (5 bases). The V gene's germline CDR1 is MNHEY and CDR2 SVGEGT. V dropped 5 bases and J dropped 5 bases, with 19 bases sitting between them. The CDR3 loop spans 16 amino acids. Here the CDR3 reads CASSNLLDYPHNEQFF. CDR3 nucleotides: TGTGCCAGCAGTAATTTACTTGACTACCCCCACAATGAGCAGTTCTTC.

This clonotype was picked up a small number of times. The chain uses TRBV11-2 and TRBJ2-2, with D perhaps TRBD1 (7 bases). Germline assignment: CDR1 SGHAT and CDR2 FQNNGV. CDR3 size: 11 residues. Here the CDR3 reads CLAGGTGELFF. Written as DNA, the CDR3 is TGTCTGGCAGGGGGGACCGGGGAGCTGTTTTTT. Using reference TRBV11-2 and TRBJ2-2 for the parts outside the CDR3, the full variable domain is EAGVAQSPRYKIIEKRQSVAFWCNPISGHATLYWYQQILGQGPKLLIQFQNNGVVDDSQLPKDRFSAERLKGVDSTLKIQPAKLEDSAVYLCLAGGTGELFFGEGSRLTVL.

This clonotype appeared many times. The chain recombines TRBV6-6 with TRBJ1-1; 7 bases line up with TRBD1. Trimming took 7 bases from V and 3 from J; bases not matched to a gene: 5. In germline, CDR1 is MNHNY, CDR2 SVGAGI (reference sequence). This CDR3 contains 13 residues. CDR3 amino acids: CASIEGGDTEAFF. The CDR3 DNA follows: TGTGCCAGCATCGAAGGGGGCGACACTGAAGCTTTCTTT.